The following is a T cell receptor beta chain sequence with its context. Which antigen it targets is not known. Per-nucleotide qualities are absent, and no much larger clonotype sits a single base away. TCRbeta CDR3 regions were amplified from genomic DNA using the immunoSEQ Assay, a bias-controlled multiplex PCR. For the original study's pipeline: Nucleated cell counts per sample were estimated from amplification of reference gene primers within the assay. To quantify the absolute abundance of each unique TCRbeta CDR3 rearrangement, sequence reads were collapsed and filtered. For each sample, productive Simpson clonality was calculated by taking the square root of Simpson's diversity index across productive rearrangements. TCRdb took this table from immuneACCESS and kept in-frame rearrangements with V and J called. Such tables lack part of the clones; where checked against another copy, unresolved V genes explain under half of the gap, and the rest is unexplained. V, J and clone size are those of that table, while D and trimming were read from the DNA. The sample data list roughly 120,000 clones, and 75% to 90% of these were observed just once. The ten largest clones take up around 3% of the sample.

V is cut by 5 bases and J by 3 bases, and the space between the germline ends is 16 bases. CDR1 and CDR2, per the germline V gene, are SGHVS and FQNEAQ. Including cysteine and phenylalanine, the CDR3 has 15 amino acids. The only DNA kept is the CDR3, 45 bases in frame from the first base. These data originate in a study of blood T cell repertoires in COVID-19 (dated by TCRdb to the early 2020s). Turning to the overall study: Collaborator samples came from the United States, Italy and Spain and covered acute and convalescent phases of COVID-19. The material from the prospective study consisted of cDNA or gDNA derived from T cells, B-cell-depleted T cells, or PBMCs. Deeply sampled blood TCRbeta repertoires from subjects exposed to, actively infected with, or recovered from COVID-19 were included in the dataset. The repertoires were released in a freely available public database meant as a resource for research on the immune response to SARS-CoV-2. The samples were drawn from the first 160 participants of the ongoing ImmuneRACE study and from 1,254 subjects provided by 6 global collaborators. The sample metadata nearly always contained a de-identified subject ID, COVID-19 status, age in years and sex. Where available, HLA class I and class II types were obtained from metadata supplied by the sample provider rather than from assay-based typing. What the study reported, not specific to this receptor: How much clinical and demographic metadata was included differed by source and by participant, and the metadata was provided uncurated.

At one collaborating source in Seattle, patients were enrolled during active infection and were followed longitudinally through the course of disease. Whole blood was collected in K2EDTA tubes by collaborating institutions according to the institutions' own protocols. For TCRbeta analysis, collaborators shipped samples in one of three forms: frozen whole blood, isolated PBMCs, or DNA extracted from either of those sample types. The sequenced material came from peripheral blood. The source is a woman over 75 with COVID-19, enrolled during active disease. The rearranged segments are TRBV7-8 and TRBJ1-1, and possibly TRBD1, on 6 matching bases. The nucleotide sequence reads TGTGCCAGCAGCCCCAGAGGGGGTTTCGACACTGAAGCTTTCTTT. It specifies CASSPRGGFDTEAFF.